These 8 T cell receptor beta chains were sequenced from one sample in a study of blood T cell repertoires in COVID-19. This table comes from immunoSEQ multiplex PCR, and its TCRdb copy is limited to in-frame clones, with some not included. The profile covers around 300,000 clones, with 70% to 90% appearing a single time and about 10% taken by the ten largest. Material for sequencing was peripheral blood. The receptors originated from a woman in her 70s with acute or convalescent COVID-19.

The chain has TRBV3-1 (or the pseudogene TRBV3-2) and TRBJ1-1; TRBD1 might be the D (5 bases). V lost 3 bases and J lost 4, with 12 bases in between. The CDR3 consists of 14 residues. Germline CDR1 is LGHDT and CDR2 is YNNKEL (reference sequence). CDR3: CASSHNAGPTEAFF. The CDR3 DNA sequence: TGTGCCAGCAGCCACAACGCAGGGCCCACTGAAGCTTTCTTT.

The gene calls are TRBV3-1 (or the pseudogene TRBV3-2) and TRBJ2-5; no reliable D call. The CDR3 length is 15 residues. The ends were cut back, 1 base at V and 2 bases at J, with 11 bases in the middle. Germline V CDR1 and CDR2: LGHDT, YNNKEL (reference sequence). The CDR3, as DNA: TGTGCCAGCAGCCAAGCTCTCAGCGTTCAAGAGACCCAGTACTTC. Its translation: CASSQALSVQETQYF.

The chain employs TRBV27 and TRBJ1-6, with 7 bases fitting TRBD1. The CDR3 is made up of 15 amino acids. CDR1 and CDR2 from the germline V gene are MNHEY and SMNVEV (reference sequence). V dropped 5 bases and J dropped 10; count of bases not matched to a gene: 11. The CDR3: CASSEQGREHSPLHF. The CDR3 region has the DNA TGTGCCAGCAGTGAACAGGGGAGAGAGCACTCACCCCTCCACTTT.

The rearrangement joins TRBV2 to TRBJ1-6; maybe TRBD1 (5 bases). CDR3 length: 12 residues. Germline CDR1 SNHLY, CDR2 FYNNEI. Trimming cost V 6 bases and J 10 bases, with 10 bases left between them. CDR3 amino acids: CASSDRSSPLHF. The CDR3 region has the DNA TGTGCCAGCAGCGACAGATCCTCACCCCTCCACTTT.

The V call is TRBV3-1 (or the pseudogene TRBV3-2), the J call TRBJ1-1; D call uncertain. The CDR3 spans 14 residues. The germline V and J ends were trimmed by 2 bases and 1 base, with 8 bases remaining between them. The V gene's germline CDR1 is LGHDT and CDR2 YNNKEL (reference sequence). CDR3 DNA sequence: TGTGCCAGCAGCCAATGGCAAAAGAACACTGAAGCTTTCTTT. Encoded protein: CASSQWQKNTEAFF.

The chain links TRBV11-2 to TRBJ2-5; no definite D call. The V and J ends lost 1 base and 2 bases respectively, with 8 bases between them. This CDR3 is 14 amino acids long. Germline V lookup: CDR1 SGHAT, CDR2 FQNNGV. The CDR3 loop reads CASSLVASQETQYF. The CDR3, as DNA: TGTGCCAGCAGCTTAGTGGCTAGTCAAGAGACCCAGTACTTC.

The CDR3 coding sequence is TGTGCCAGCAGCGTCAGGGACTACGAGCAGTACTTC. This gives the protein CASSVRDYEQYF. The chain is built from TRBV5-8 and TRBJ2-7, with TRBD1 as a possible D gene (5 bases). Deletions cut 4 bases from V and 3 bases from J, with 8 bases between. In germline, CDR1 is SGHTS, CDR2 YDEGEE. The CDR3 contains 12 residues.

The sample holds many counts of this clone. V gene TRBV5-1 combines with J gene TRBJ2-7; TRBD1 matches at 9 bases. Per the germline V gene, CDR1 is SGHRS and CDR2 is YFSETQ. The CDR3 consists of 13 residues. The trim removed 0 bases at V and 5 bases at J, leaving 0 bases unmatched. The CDR3 DNA follows: TGCGCCAGCAGCTTGGGGGACAGGGACGAGCAGTACTTC. It encodes CASSLGDRDEQYF.